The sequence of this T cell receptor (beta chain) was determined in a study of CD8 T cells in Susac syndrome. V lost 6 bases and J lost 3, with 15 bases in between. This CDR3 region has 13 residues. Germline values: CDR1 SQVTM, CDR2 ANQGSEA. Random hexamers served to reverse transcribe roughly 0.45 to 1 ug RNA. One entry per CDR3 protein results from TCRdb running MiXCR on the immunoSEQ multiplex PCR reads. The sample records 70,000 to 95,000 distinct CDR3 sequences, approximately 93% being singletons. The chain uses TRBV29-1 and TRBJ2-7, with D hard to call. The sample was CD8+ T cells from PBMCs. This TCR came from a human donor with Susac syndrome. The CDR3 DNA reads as TGCAGCGTCTTCACCGGCGAGAACTACGAGCAGTACTTC. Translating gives CSVFTGENYEQYF.